This passage covers 32 T cell receptor beta chains from one sample sequenced in a study of cytomegalovirus exposure and HLA in healthy donors. Use of 60 Vbeta and 13 Jbeta primers characterized the PCR. TCRdb's copy holds only in-frame clones and misses some; the assay was immunoSEQ multiplex PCR. In the table there are under 150,000 clones, approximately 78% of which are singletons. The sample taken for sequencing was PBMCs. These receptor sequences come from a human donor in good health.

This chain links TRBV27 with TRBJ2-7, with a possible D match to TRBD2 (5 bases). The V and J ends lost 3 bases and 6 bases respectively, with 18 bases between them. Germline V CDR1 and CDR2: MNHEY, SMNVEV (reference sequence). The CDR3 has 15 residues. CDR3 nucleotide sequence: TGTGCCAGCAGTTTTGCCGTCGACGGGGTGGGCGAGCAGTACTTC. It yields the protein CASSFAVDGVGEQYF.

The chain links TRBV5-1 to TRBJ2-7, with TRBD1 as a possible D gene (5 bases). Germline V CDR1 and CDR2: SGHRS, YFSETQ. V lost 3 bases, J lost 0 bases, and 10 bases lay in between. This CDR3 region has 14 residues. The CDR3 here is CASSSYRSSYEQYF. CDR3 in DNA: TGCGCCAGCAGCTCCTACAGGAGCTCCTACGAGCAGTACTTC.

This clone showed up just a few times. Other nucleotide sequences in the sample specify the same CDR3. CDR3 protein: CASSQDRGWTGGLAGADTQYF. CDR3 DNA: TGTGCCAGCAGCCAAGATCGTGGTTGGACAGGGGGACTAGCGGGAGCAGATACGCAGTATTTT. The J gene is TRBJ2-3, the V gene TRBV4-2; the match to TRBD2 covers 14 bases. CDR1 and CDR2 from the germline V gene are LGHNA and YNFKEQ. The CDR3 is made up of 21 amino acids. The V gene end was trimmed by 0 bases and the J gene end by 4 bases; junction bases not matched to a gene: 15.

This clone was counted a single time. The chain employs TRBV7-9 and TRBJ2-1; perhaps TRBD2 as D (6 bases). The V end was cut by 7 bases, the J end by 6 bases, with 19 bases between. CDR1 and CDR2 from the germline V gene are SEHNR and FQNEAQ (reference sequence). The length of the CDR3 is 15 residues. DNA of the CDR3: TGTGCCAGCACAAGCGGGTCGCACCCAGTCAATGAGCAGTTCTTC. Translated: CASTSGSHPVNEQFF.

This clone was detected only a few times. This chain uses TRBV27 with TRBJ2-1; tentative D call: TRBD1 (6 bases). This CDR3 comprises 17 residues. V was shortened by 0 bases and J by 9 bases, with 21 bases between the two germline ends. In germline, CDR1 is MNHEY, CDR2 SMNVEV (reference sequence). The CDR3 bases are TGTGCCAGCAGTTTATCGACAGGACCCCCGCTAAGTATTGAGCAGTTCTTC. Protein sequence: CASSLSTGPPLSIEQFF.

As for this clone: One end of the junction varies from germline; a read error may be responsible. The rearrangement joins TRBV9 to TRBJ1-2; 10 nucleotides align to TRBD1. Per germline, CDR1 SGDLS and CDR2 YYNGEE. This CDR3 region has 15 residues. CDR3 in amino acids: CASSPRTGGNYGHTF. The CDR3 DNA reads as TGTGCCAGCAGCCCACGGACAGGGGGTAACTATGGCCACACCTTC. The complete variable domain, with remaining parts taken from reference TRBV9 and TRBJ1-2, reads DSGVTQTPKHLITATGQRVTLRCSPRSGDLSVYWYQQSLDQGLQFLIQYYNGEERAKGNILERFSAQQFPDLHSELNLSSLELGDSALYFCASSPRTGGNYGHTFGSGTRLTVV.

J is TRBJ2-1 and V is TRBV10-3; TRBD2 agrees at 7 bases. CDR1 and CDR2 from the germline V gene are ENHRY and SYGVKD. The CDR3 runs to 16 residues. J gave up 0 bases and V 3 bases, and 5 bases lay outside the gene matches. CDR3 sequence: CAISEWGGSSYNEQFF. As DNA, the CDR3 is TGTGCCATCAGTGAATGGGGCGGGAGCTCCTACAATGAGCAGTTCTTC.

This clone has just a few counts. This sequence joins TRBV7-6 and TRBJ2-7; 13 bases map to TRBD2. The CDR3 has 14 residues. In germline, CDR1 is SGHVS, CDR2 FNYEAQ. V was pared by 5 bases and J by 4 bases, with 2 bases of the junction left unmatched. This CDR3 reads CASSPGLAGYEQYF. The DNA for the CDR3 is TGTGCCAGCAGCCCGGGACTAGCGGGGTACGAGCAGTACTTC.

In its sample, this clone was seen a few times. The V and J genes are TRBV30 and TRBJ1-6; TRBD1 matches 7 bases. CDR1 is GTSNPN and CDR2 is SVGIG in the germline V gene (reference sequence). The trim removed 0 bases at V and 7 bases at J, leaving 3 bases unmatched. CDR3 length: 14 amino acids. This CDR3 is CAWSVGQENSPLHF. The CDR3 region has the DNA TGTGCCTGGAGTGTCGGACAGGAAAATTCACCCCTCCACTTT.

The chain links TRBV7-9 to TRBJ2-2; 9 positions match TRBD2. V was pared by 5 bases and J by 10 bases, with 17 bases of the junction left unmatched. The CDR3 totals 17 residues. Germline V gene sequence: CDR1 SEHNR, CDR2 FQNEAQ (reference sequence). CDR3 in DNA: TGTGCCAGCAGCACCCGACTAGCGGCCCCAAGTTTAAAGGAGCTGTTTTTT. Translation: CASSTRLAAPSLKELFF.

V and J are TRBV4-1 and TRBJ2-6; the D gene is possibly TRBD1 (5 bases). Between the trimmed V and J ends, which lost 8 bases and 2 bases, there was a span of 10 bases. The CDR3 runs 14 residues. Per germline, CDR1 MGHRA and CDR2 YSYEKL. As DNA, the CDR3 is TGCGCCAGCGGCGCGACAGCTGGGGCCAACGTCCTGACTTTC. Translating it yields CASGATAGANVLTF.

This chain connects TRBV18 to TRBJ1-1; 7 bases map to TRBD1. With V trimmed by 3 bases and J by 5 bases, 9 bases remained unmatched. The CDR3 is made up of 15 amino acids. CDR1 and CDR2 from the germline V gene are KGHSH and LQKENI. The CDR3 nucleotides read TGTGCCAGCTCACCTGCCAGGGGGACGGATACTGAAGCTTTCTTT. This translates into CASSPARGTDTEAFF.

The rearrangement links TRBV18 to TRBJ1-3; maybe TRBD1 (5 bases). CDR1 is KGHSH and CDR2 is LQKENI in the germline V gene. The length of the CDR3 is 16 residues. V lost 4 bases to trimming and J lost 0 bases, with 13 bases between them. The CDR3 is CASSLDQGSSGNTIYF. CDR3 coding DNA: TGTGCCAGCTCACTAGACCAGGGAAGCTCTGGAAACACCATATATTTT.

The rearrangement joins TRBV7-2 to TRBJ1-2, with TRBD1 matching 10 bases. The germline gives CDR1 SGHTA, CDR2 FQGNSA. The CDR3 extends over 18 amino acids. J lost 7 bases, V lost 2 bases, and 16 bases had no gene match. The chain's CDR3 is CASSLRMGTGAGQGGYTF. In DNA form, the CDR3 reads TGTGCCAGCAGCTTAAGGATGGGGACAGGGGCTGGGCAGGGTGGCTACACCTTC.

J is TRBJ2-3 and V is TRBV28; D gene unclear. CDR1 and CDR2 from the germline V gene are MDHEN and SYDVKM. This CDR3 region has 11 residues. V lost 3 bases and J lost 6, with 4 bases in between. CDR3 residues: CASSLGDTQYF. CDR3 DNA sequence: TGTGCCAGCAGTTTGGGCGATACGCAGTATTTT.

This rearrangement joins TRBV27 to TRBJ2-7, with 7 nucleotides matching TRBD1. CDR3 length: 14 amino acids. Germline CDR1 reads MNHEY; CDR2 reads SMNVEV (reference sequence). Germline trimming cut 5 bases from V and 4 bases from J; bases unmatched to any gene: 8. The CDR3 reads CASSLDRHLYEQYF. The CDR3 DNA follows: TGTGCCAGCAGTCTGGACAGGCACTTGTACGAGCAGTACTTC.

V gene TRBV27 combines with J gene TRBJ1-1, with 9 bases identical to TRBD1. This CDR3 region has 12 residues. Germline CDR1 and CDR2: MNHEY and SMNVEV (reference sequence). V lost 6 bases to trimming and J lost 9 bases; unmatched junction nucleotides: 5. The CDR3 region has the DNA TGTGCCAGCAGCCCACAGGGGGCGCAAGCTTTCTTT. The encoded protein is CASSPQGAQAFF.

A single count supports this clone. The V gene is TRBV30, the J gene TRBJ1-4; the D is unclear. The V gene's germline CDR1 is GTSNPN and CDR2 SVGIG (reference sequence). V lost 3 bases and J lost 5, with 22 bases in between. The length of the CDR3 is 17 residues. CDR3 region: CAWSEIPDRAENEKLFF. The CDR3 DNA reads TGTGCCTGGAGCGAAATACCAGATAGAGCGGAAAATGAAAAACTGTTTTTT.

The J gene is TRBJ2-5, the V gene TRBV11-2; TRBD2 might be the D (5 bases). V gave up 1 base and J gave up 4 bases, with 10 bases separating them. The germline gives CDR1 SGHAT, CDR2 FQNNGV. The CDR3 runs to 14 residues. The CDR3 loop reads CASSLARTSETQYF. DNA of the CDR3: TGTGCCAGCAGCTTAGCTCGGACTTCAGAGACCCAGTACTTC.

V and J are TRBV30 and TRBJ1-4; D unresolved. Germline CDR1 and CDR2: GTSNPN and SVGIG (reference sequence). The CDR3 covers 15 residues. V lost 7 bases, J lost 4 bases, and 19 bases lay in between. The CDR3 spells CASNLAGNFNEKLFF. In DNA form, the CDR3 reads TGTGCCTCCAACCTGGCTGGTAATTTTAATGAAAAACTGTTTTTT. The full variable domain, with the rest looked up from reference TRBV30 and TRBJ1-4, is SQTIHQWPATLVQPVGSPLSLECTVEGTSNPNLYWYRQAAGRGLQLLFYSVGIGQISSEVPQNLSASRPQDRQFILSSKKLLLSDSGFYLCASNLAGNFNEKLFFGSGTQLSVL.

This clone was picked up one time. The V and J genes are TRBV19 and TRBJ2-3, with D possibly TRBD2 on 6 matching bases. The germline gives CDR1 LNHDA, CDR2 SQIVND (reference sequence). The CDR3 spans 15 residues. With 6 bases removed from V and 1 base from J, the gap between germline ends came to 14 bases. The CDR3 DNA reads TGTGCCAGTAGGGACTACTCCGTAGGCACAGATACGCAGTATTTT. It is translated as CASRDYSVGTDTQYF. The variable domain in full, with the rest retrieved from reference TRBV19 and TRBJ2-3, is DGGITQSPKYLFRKEGQNVTLSCEQNLNHDAMYWYRQDPGQGLRLIYYSQIVNDFQKGDIAEGYSVSREKKESFPLTVTSAQKNPTAFYLCASRDYSVGTDTQYFGPGTRLTVL.

The chain links TRBV28 to TRBJ2-7, with D possibly being TRBD2 (7 bases). Germline V gives CDR1 MDHEN, CDR2 SYDVKM. Trimming removed 1 base at V and 3 bases at J, with 16 bases between. The CDR3 loop spans 16 amino acids. The CDR3 nucleotides are TGTGCCAGCAGTTTATCGGGGGGCCAACGAGTCTACGAGCAGTACTTC. Protein: CASSLSGGQRVYEQYF.

The chain recombines TRBV7-2 with TRBJ2-5; tentative D call: TRBD2 (5 bases). V lost 4 bases and J lost 1, with 13 bases in between. CDR1 SGHTA and CDR2 FQGNSA come from the germline V gene. This CDR3 has 15 residues. The CDR3, as DNA: TGTGCCAGCAGCTCCCACCGGACTCCCCAAGAGACCCAGTACTTC. It codes for CASSSHRTPQETQYF.

The rearrangement links TRBV27 to TRBJ1-1, with D possibly matching TRBD1 (6 bases). The V gene lost 5 bases and the J gene lost 11 bases, with 18 bases spanning the gap. This CDR3 is built from 13 residues. Germline V gives CDR1 MNHEY, CDR2 SMNVEV (reference sequence). The CDR3 DNA follows: TGTGCCAGCAGTCCCTCGGCCCAGGGGAGTGCTTTCTTT. It yields the protein CASSPSAQGSAFF.

This clone was seen only once. The V gene is TRBV5-6, the J gene TRBJ1-5; D possibly corresponds to TRBD1 (5 bases). V lost 1 base, J lost 4 bases, and 6 bases lay in between. Per the germline V gene, CDR1 is SGHDT and CDR2 is YYEEEE. This CDR3 has 13 residues. Written as DNA, the CDR3 is TGTGCCAGCAGCTTGCCAGGGAATCAGCCCCAGCATTTT. It is translated as CASSLPGNQPQHF.

The rearrangement links TRBV14 to TRBJ1-3; D gene uncertain. From germline, CDR1 is SGHDN and CDR2 FVKESK. The germline V and J ends were trimmed by 6 bases and 4 bases, with 4 bases remaining between them. The CDR3 consists of 11 residues. The CDR3 nucleotides read TGTGCCAGCAGTCTAGGAAACACCATATATTTT. Residues: CASSLGNTIYF.

The chain couples TRBV19 to TRBJ1-2; 7 bases align to TRBD1. There are 12 residues in the CDR3. With 6 bases clipped from V and 7 bases from J, the junction kept 5 bases outside the gene matches. CDR1 is LNHDA, CDR2 SQIVND, per germline (reference sequence). CDR3 region: CASRIDRAGYTF. DNA of the CDR3: TGTGCCAGTAGGATTGACAGGGCTGGCTACACCTTC.

The CDR3 nucleotides read TGTGCCAGCAGCTTACCCTCATCGGGGAACACTGAAGCTTTCTTT. Protein: CASSLPSSGNTEAFF. This rearrangement joins TRBV5-6 to TRBJ1-1; D remains unclear. Germline-derived CDR1 and CDR2 are SGHDT and YYEEEE. V was shortened by 2 bases and J by 1 base, with 12 bases between the two germline ends. The CDR3 is 15 residues long.

This clone came up once. This chain links TRBV5-1 with TRBJ2-5, with 11 bases identical to TRBD1. V shed 5 bases, J shed 5 bases, and the junction held 5 bases outside the gene matches. This CDR3 comprises 14 residues. Germline CDR1 SGHRS, CDR2 YFSETQ. The chain's CDR3 is CASRGQGVAETQYF. CDR3 in DNA: TGCGCCAGCAGGGGACAGGGGGTCGCGGAGACCCAGTACTTC.

This sequence joins TRBV28 and TRBJ1-1; D possibly corresponds to TRBD1 (6 bases). The V end lost 1 base, the J end lost 4 bases, and 10 bases lay between the germline ends. The germline CDR1 and CDR2 sequences are MDHEN and SYDVKM. CDR3 length: 14 residues. CDR3 amino acids: CASSLFRGATEAFF. CDR3 nucleotides: TGTGCCAGCAGTTTATTCAGGGGAGCCACTGAAGCTTTCTTT.

The rearrangement links TRBV28 to TRBJ1-3; 8 bases fit TRBD1. V shed 5 bases and J 0 bases; nucleotides not matched to a gene: 3. The CDR3 sequence is 15 residues long. Germline lookup yields CDR1 MDHEN and CDR2 SYDVKM. The CDR3 sequence is CASSPGTGSGNTIYF. CDR3 DNA: TGTGCCAGCAGTCCCGGGACAGGCTCTGGAAACACCATATATTTT.

This chain connects TRBV5-1 to TRBJ2-7; possible D gene TRBD2, 5 bases. Germline V gene data show CDR1 as SGHRS and CDR2 as YFSETQ. Trimming removed 4 bases from V and 5 bases from J, with 22 bases in between. The CDR3 is 16 residues long. The CDR3 loop reads CASSSGNKMVLNEQYF. The CDR3 DNA follows: TGCGCCAGCAGCAGCGGAAATAAAATGGTCCTGAACGAGCAGTACTTC.